This record concerns one TCR beta chain sequence. This sample is drawn from a study of cytomegalovirus exposure and HLA in healthy donors. Each donor's status was that of a healthy bone marrow donor. The PCR made use of 60 Vbeta and 13 Jbeta primers. Some clones are missing from TCRdb's copy, which holds only in-frame ones; the method was immunoSEQ multiplex PCR. This table has under 150,000 clones, less than 90% appearing once. This CDR3 comprises 17 residues. V gave up 3 bases and J gave up 6 bases; unmatched junction bases: 13. In germline, CDR1 is SGDLS, CDR2 YYNGEE. Sequencing was carried out using PBMCs. The V and J genes are TRBV9 and TRBJ2-3; TRBD1 aligns across 10 bases. This receptor was obtained from a man aged 35 to 55 in good health and CMV-seronegative. CDR3 region: CASSARGGQGLLDTQYF. Here the CDR3 DNA reads TGTGCCAGCAGCGCCCGAGGGGGACAGGGGCTGCTGGATACGCAGTATTTT.